This TCR beta chain was obtained from a study of OX40 agonist ivuxolimab in advanced cancers. Study at large: Patients achieving partial responses numbered three: one hepatocellular carcinoma case and two cutaneous melanoma cases. Study-wide points: Expanded peripheral T cell antigen specificity was not determined.

TCRdb keeps only in-frame clones here, not all; method: immunoSEQ multiplex PCR. The top ten hold around 25% of the sample, which has about 59,000 clones, around 92% seen once. Germline V CDR1 and CDR2: SGHTA, FQGNSA. After removal of 5 bases from V and 4 bases from J, the junction contained 7 bases not matched to a gene. The CDR3 consists of 17 residues. Concerning this clone itself: The antigen is undetermined.

The chain employs TRBV7-2 and TRBJ1-6; 11 bases match TRBD1. This clonotype originated in an adult with an advanced solid tumor such as melanoma, head and neck, liver or kidney cancer. Here the sequenced sample was CD4+ or CD8+ T cells sorted from blood, taken in a trial of the OX40 agonist ivuxolimab. For the CDR3, the DNA is TGTGCCAGCAGCCCCGGACAGGGGGCCATTTATAATTCACCCCTCCACTTT. Translated, it gives CASSPGQGAIYNSPLHF. The full variable domain, with the rest looked up from reference TRBV7-2 and TRBJ1-6, is GAGVSQSPSNKVTEKGKDVELRCDPISGHTALYWYRQSLGQGLEFLIYFQGNSAPDKSGLPSDRFSAERTGGSVSTLTIQRTQQEDSAVYLCASSPGQGAIYNSPLHFGNGTRLTVT.